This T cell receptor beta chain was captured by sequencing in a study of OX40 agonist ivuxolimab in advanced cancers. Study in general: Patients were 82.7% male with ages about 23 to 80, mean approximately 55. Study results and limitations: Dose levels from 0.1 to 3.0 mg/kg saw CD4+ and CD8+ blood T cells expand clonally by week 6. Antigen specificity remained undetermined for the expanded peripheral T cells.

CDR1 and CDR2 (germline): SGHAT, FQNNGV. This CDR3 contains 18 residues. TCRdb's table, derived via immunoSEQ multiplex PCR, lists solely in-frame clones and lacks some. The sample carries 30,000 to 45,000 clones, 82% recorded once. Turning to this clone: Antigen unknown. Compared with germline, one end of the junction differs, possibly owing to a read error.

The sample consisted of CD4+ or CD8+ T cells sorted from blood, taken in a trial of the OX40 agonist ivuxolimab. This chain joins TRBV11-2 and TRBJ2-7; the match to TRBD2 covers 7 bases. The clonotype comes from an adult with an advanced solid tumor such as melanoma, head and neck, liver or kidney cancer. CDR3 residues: CAGSLATTRGVGFYEQYF. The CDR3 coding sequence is TGTGCCGGCAGCTTGGCTACCACACGGGGGGTGGGTTTCTACGAGCAGTACTTC.